This TCR beta chain was sequenced in a study of beta chain features in type 1 diabetes. Study in general: There were 107,917,701 sorted cells examined across all samples.

The CDR3 runs to 14 residues. CDR1 is SEHNR, CDR2 FQNEAQ, per germline (reference sequence). The V end lost 6 bases, the J end lost 4 bases, and 13 bases lay between the germline ends. Study-level results: Moderate yet significant TCRB CDR3 shortening was seen in Type 1 diabetes patients in all four CD4+ subsets.

Reverse transcription of all isolated RNA meant that expressed TCRB transcripts were sequenced. The table came from immunoSEQ multiplex PCR; TCRdb's copy has only in-frame clones and leaves some out. The table has around 600,000 clones, over 10% seen once. This clone was observed a few times. Its antigen is still unknown. The V call is TRBV7-9, the J call TRBJ1-3; D remains ambiguous. The clonotype comes from a man aged 25-45 years with type 1 diabetes. The sequenced sample was naive CD4+ T cells from blood. The CDR3 DNA sequence: TGTGCCAGCAGACGAAGATCCAGAGGAAACACCATATATTTT. It is translated as CASRRRSRGNTIYF.